This TCR beta chain comes out of a study of blood T cell repertoires in COVID-19. As for the study in general: PBMCs, B-cell-depleted T cells, or T cells provided the cDNA or gDNA that made up the material.

Measured with immunoSEQ multiplex PCR; TCRdb has only the in-frame clones, and not every one. Here the sample spans 150,000 to 180,000 clones, about 83% being singletons. Germline CDR1 and CDR2: WNHNN and SYGVQD (reference sequence). The CDR3 totals 13 residues. V was clipped by 2 bases and J by 1 base, with 5 bases between them. A Seattle source enrolled patients during active infection and followed them longitudinally. The clonotype was recovered from a woman aged 60-75 years with COVID-19, enrolled during active disease. The specimen was peripheral blood. V is TRBV10-1 and J is TRBJ1-1, with D uncertain. Here the CDR3 reads CASSEVKNTEAFF. The DNA for the CDR3 is TGCGCCAGCAGTGAGGTCAAGAACACTGAAGCTTTCTTT.